This T cell receptor beta chain was identified during a study of cytomegalovirus exposure and HLA in healthy donors. Whole-study findings and limits: What was likely a sequencing artifact was a cluster of highly shared sequence variants.

V dropped 4 bases and J dropped 5; count of bases not matched to a gene: 9. The CDR3 covers 15 residues. Germline V gene data show CDR1 as SGHNT and CDR2 as YYREEE (reference sequence). 13 Jbeta primers and 60 Vbeta primers were used for the PCR. Assay: immunoSEQ multiplex PCR; the TCRdb copy retains only in-frame clones and omits some. The table has about 170,000 clones, 78% seen once. About this clone: Its antigen is unidentified.

V gene TRBV5-4 combines with J gene TRBJ2-1, with TRBD1 matching 7 bases. This TCR was recovered from a woman between 45 and 60 years old in good health and CMV-seropositive. The sequenced sample was PBMCs. The CDR3 loop reads CASSRAWDRHNEQFF. The CDR3 DNA follows: TGTGCCAGCAGCCGAGCGTGGGACAGACACAATGAGCAGTTCTTC.